This T cell receptor beta chain derives from a study of T cell repertoires in cytomegalovirus infection. Turning to the study itself: Public TCR beta signatures provided an indication of both CMV infection and a matching HLA type. Study findings and constraints: Frequencies of public TCR beta families were cumulated, and this identified carriers of CMV plus the relevant HLA. The response measured ex vivo was dominated by TCR beta clonotypes (HLA-C-restricted and CMV-specific).

To note about this clonotype: What it binds is unknown.

V shed 5 bases and J 6 bases; nucleotides not matched to a gene: 3. The CDR3 sequence is 12 residues long. Using its own MiXCR run on the reads, TCRdb lists one record per CDR3 protein. The profile shows around 630,000 distinct CDR3 sequences, 24% of them singletons. Sequenced: CD8+ T cells from PBMCs. The rearrangement uses TRBV12-3 or TRBV12-4 and TRBJ2-7; 8 positions agree with TRBD1. The TCR sequence derives from a human donor in good health (CMV status not recorded). Some clones in this sample may be carry-over from other donors' samples. The CDR3 region has the DNA TGTGCCAGCAGTGCGACAGGGGCCGAGCAGTACGTC. Translation gives CASSATGAEQYV.